This TCR beta chain was observed in a study of T cells after yellow fever vaccination. Trimming cost V 5 bases and J 8 bases; bases outside gene matches: 10. Germline V gives CDR1 DFQATT, CDR2 SNEGSKA (reference sequence). CDR3 length equals 14 residues. Via MiXCR, TCRdb re-called the 5' RACE reads, giving one row per CDR3 protein. Of some 560,000 distinct CDR3 sequences listed, 15% to 20% are singletons. This sequence joins TRBV20-1 and TRBJ2-1, with TRBD2 matching 9 bases. The sequences come from PBMCs, collected 15 days after the yellow fever booster vaccination. This TCR was recovered from a man aged 25-45 years who received the YFV17D yellow fever vaccine. CDR3: CSAPPAGGRHEQFF. DNA of the CDR3: TGCAGTGCTCCCCCGGCGGGAGGGCGACATGAGCAGTTCTTC.